The clone carrying this TCR beta chain was seen only a few times. This sample is drawn from a study of T-cell memory formation after mild COVID-19. With constant-segment primers, 5'RACE yielded cDNA libraries of TCR alpha and TCR beta that carried sample barcodes and UMIs. MiXCR, applied by TCRdb to the 5' RACE reads, yields one record per CDR3 protein. This table has under 300,000 distinct CDR3 sequences, 7.5% to 9.5% appearing once. Germline V gene lookup returns CDR1 MNHNY and CDR2 SVGAGI (reference sequence). Trimming removed 4 bases at V and 1 base at J, with 13 bases between. CDR3 size: 15 residues.

The receptor was isolated from a man between 18 and 35 years old who had mild COVID-19 (a few samples of this study predate the infection). Cell type and time point are not known. The sequencing input was PBMCs or a T cell subset sorted from them (not recorded which). The genes are TRBV6-6 and TRBJ1-1; tentatively, D is TRBD1 (6 bases). The CDR3 sequence: CASSSAGTPNTEAFF. CDR3 sequence (DNA): TGTGCCAGCAGTTCCGCCGGGACACCGAACACTGAAGCTTTCTTT.